The rows below give T cell receptor beta chains drawn from one sample of a study of human T cells and chemical hapten exposure. TCRdb fed the RACE reads into MiXCR, producing one record per CDR3 protein. Of roughly 200,000 distinct CDR3 sequences listed, under 30% are singletons. Material: whole blood, obtained in connection with sensitization to the hapten diphenylcyclopropenone (DPC). The receptors here all came from a woman aged 40 to 55 with alopecia areata. Some clones in this sample may be carry-over from other donors' samples. CDR3s include the opening cysteine and the closing phenylalanine or tryptophan. Each record gives: J gene, V gene, clone size, D gene, CDR3 DNA, CDR3 protein. A D gene is named only where the DNA matches it firmly. For some rows the clone size is stated as once, few or many, or as a class when expanded; others skip it.

>TRBJ2-7|TRBV29-1|NA|NA
TGCAGCGTTGGGGTATTGGAATACGAGCAGTACTTC
CSVGVLEYEQYF
>TRBJ2-1|TRBV5-1|NA|NA
TGCGCCAGCAGCTTGGCCCAGGCTAAATACAATGAGCAGTTCTTC
CASSLAQAKYNEQFF
>TRBJ1-1|TRBV9|NA|NA
TGTGCCAGCAGCCCGATGGGCATGGGTGGTGAAGCTTTCTTT
CASSPMGMGGEAFF
>TRBJ2-1|TRBV20-1|few|NA
TGCAGTGCTAGGGGGGCCGCCAATGAGCAGTTCTTC
CSARGAANEQFF
>TRBJ2-2|TRBV6-2/TRBV6-3|NA|NA
TGTGCCAGCAGTTACTCGATCAAGACCGGGGAGCTGTTTTTT
CASSYSIKTGELFF
>TRBJ2-1|TRBV16|few|NA
TGTGCCAGCAGCCGTGCAGCCTTGAGCTCCTACAATGAGCAGTTCTTC
CASSRAALSSYNEQFF
>TRBJ2-5|TRBV7-2|NA|TRBD2
TGTGCCAGCAGCTTATCGGCTAGCGGGAGGGTAAAGACCCAGTACTTC
CASSLSASGRVKTQYF
>TRBJ2-7|TRBV6-5|NA|NA
TGTGCCAGCAGTTCTCGGCCGGGGTTCTACGAGCAGTACTTC
CASSSRPGFYEQYF
>TRBJ2-3|TRBV10-3|once|TRBD1
TGTGCCATAGATATGGGGGCAAAGGGACAGGGAAACACAGATACGCAGTATTTT
CAIDMGAKGQGNTDTQYF
>TRBJ2-3|TRBV11-2|NA|TRBD1
TGTGCCAGCAGCGGCTGGACAGGGGGCACAGATACGCAGTATTTT
CASSGWTGGTDTQYF
>TRBJ2-1|TRBV29-1|few|TRBD2
TGCAGCGTGGGGGGGGGGATGGGTAACAATGAGCAGTTCTTC
CSVGGGMGNNEQFF
>TRBJ2-1|TRBV9|NA|NA
TGTGCCAGCAGCGTAGGCGGGGCCGCGCCTAGTGAGCAGTTCTTC
CASSVGGAAPSEQFF
>TRBJ2-5|TRBV28|NA|NA
TGTGCCAGCAGTCCCAATGTGGAGACCCAGTACTTC
CASSPNVETQYF
>TRBJ2-3|TRBV20-1|few|NA
TGCAGTGCGCGATTGGGAAGCACAGATACGCAGTATTTT
CSARLGSTDTQYF
>TRBJ2-7|TRBV29-1|few|NA
TGCAGCGTCAAAGCAGGGACCTACGAGCAGTACTTC
CSVKAGTYEQYF
>TRBJ2-1|TRBV7-9|few|NA
TGTGCCAGCAGCTTAGAAGTACCACACAATGAGCAGTTCTTC
CASSLEVPHNEQFF
>TRBJ2-3|TRBV5-1|many|TRBD1
TGCGCCAGCAGCTTGAGTCCAGGGGGCGACACAGATACGCAGTATTTT
CASSLSPGGDTDTQYF
>TRBJ2-3|TRBV7-9|NA|NA
TGTGCCAGCAGGCAAACAGGTAGCGGACGCACAGATACGCAGTATTTT
CASRQTGSGRTDTQYF
>TRBJ2-7|TRBV29-1|many|NA
TGCAGCGTCGGAGACAGTCCCCTCTACGAGCAGTACTTC
CSVGDSPLYEQYF
>TRBJ1-5|TRBV3-1|NA|NA
TGTGCCAGCAGCCAAGATCTAGGGTATGGAACTCAGCCCCAGCATTTT
CASSQDLGYGTQPQHF
>TRBJ1-4|TRBV6-2/TRBV6-3|many|TRBD1
TGTGCCAGCAGCCGACACCGGGACAGGGGGCGGAGAGAAGAAAAACTGTTTTTT
CASSRHRDRGRREEKLFF
>TRBJ2-1|TRBV4-3|NA|NA
TGCGCCAGCAGCCAAGAACGGGGGCATGAGCAGTTCTTC
CASSQERGHEQFF
>TRBJ1-1|TRBV6-2/TRBV6-3|NA|NA
TGTGCCAGCAGTTGGGCGCGGGGCGGAGGGGGCACTGAAGCTTTCTTT
CASSWARGGGGTEAFF
>TRBJ2-7|TRBV7-2|NA|TRBD1
TGTGCCAGCAGCCGGCGGACAGGACTGCGCGAGCAGTACTTC
CASSRRTGLREQYF
>TRBJ2-3|TRBV5-1|NA|TRBD2
TGCGCCAGCAGCCCGGGACTAGCGGGAGGACTCACAGATACGCAGTATTTT
CASSPGLAGGLTDTQYF
>TRBJ1-5|TRBV29-1|NA|NA
TGCAGCGTTGACCAGGGGCGGGGGTATCAGCCCCAGCATTTT
CSVDQGRGYQPQHF
>TRBJ2-7|TRBV2|few|TRBD1
TGTGCCAGCAGAGTGGACAGGACGACCTCCTACGAGCAGTACTTC
CASRVDRTTSYEQYF
>TRBJ1-2|TRBV27|few|NA
TGTGCCAGCAGTTTCGGGGCAGGGCTCCCCTATGGCTACACCTTC
CASSFGAGLPYGYTF
>TRBJ1-2|TRBV7-2|many|NA
TGTGCCAGCAGCTTAGTGCAGGGCGTGGGGGGCTACACCTTC
CASSLVQGVGGYTF
>TRBJ2-7|TRBV6-6|NA|TRBD1
TGTGCCAGCAGAAGGGACGGACAGGGAAGGGAGCAGTACTTC
CASRRDGQGREQYF
>TRBJ2-1|TRBV4-2|NA|NA
TGTGCCAGCAGCCAAGAGCCGGGAGTTCTATACAATGAGCAGTTCTTC
CASSQEPGVLYNEQFF
>TRBJ2-1|TRBV28|NA|TRBD2
TGTGCCAGCAATACGCCGGGACTAGCGAAGTTCTTC
CASNTPGLAKFF
>TRBJ2-1|TRBV30|NA|TRBD2
TGTGCCTGGAGGGCAACCGGGACTAGCGGGAGAGCGGGGAATGAGCAGTTCTTC
CAWRATGTSGRAGNEQFF
>TRBJ1-2|TRBV10-3|NA|NA
TGTGCCATCAGTGAGGACGGAGGGGATGGCTACACCTTC
CAISEDGGDGYTF
>TRBJ1-2|TRBV20-1|few|NA
TGCAGTGCTAGTTCCAGGATGGACTATGGCTACACCTTC
CSASSRMDYGYTF
>TRBJ2-1|TRBV5-1|few|TRBD2
TGCGCCAGCACCACGACTAGCGGAGGGTACAATGAGCAGTTCTTC
CASTTTSGGYNEQFF
>TRBJ1-5|TRBV20-1|NA|NA
TGCAGTGCTACGGACGCCGGGACGGTGAATCAGCCCCAGCATTTT
CSATDAGTVNQPQHF
>TRBJ1-2|TRBV29-1|NA|NA
TGCAGCGTTGGCCGGGACATACCCCATGGCTACACCTTC
CSVGRDIPHGYTF
>TRBJ1-6|TRBV29-1|NA|TRBD1
TGCAGCGCCTCCGGGACAGAAGGTTCACCCCTCCACTTT
CSASGTEGSPLHF
>TRBJ2-1|TRBV5-1|NA|TRBD2
TGCGCCAGCAGCATCCTGACTAGCGGGGACAATGAGCAGTTCTTC
CASSILTSGDNEQFF
>TRBJ2-5|TRBV19|few|TRBD2
TGTGCCAGTAGTGTGAGCGGGAGGTTGGAGACCCAGTACTTC
CASSVSGRLETQYF